These 9 T cell receptor beta chains share one sample of origin, sequenced in a study of T cell responses to AZD1222 COVID-19 vaccine. Produced via immunoSEQ multiplex PCR; TCRdb's table is partial and in-frame only. The sample records some 120,000 clones, about 85% being singletons. Sequencing was performed on peripheral blood, taken on day 0 of AZD1222 vaccination. The receptor set was obtained from an adult in good health.

The gene calls are TRBV5-5 and TRBJ1-3; possibly TRBD1 for D (5 bases). V lost 1 base and J lost 6, with 29 bases in between. The CDR3 sequence is 20 residues long. Germline values: CDR1 SGHKS, CDR2 YYEKEE (reference sequence). CDR3 in amino acids: CASSLRVLALGNSRENTIYF. As DNA, the CDR3 is TGTGCCAGCAGCTTGAGGGTTTTGGCTCTTGGGAATTCCAGGGAAAACACCATATATTTT.

The chain recombines TRBV30 with TRBJ1-3; possibly TRBD1 for D (6 bases). CDR3 length: 13 residues. Germline lookup yields CDR1 GTSNPN and CDR2 SVGIG (reference sequence). V lost 2 bases to trimming and J lost 4 bases, with 9 bases between them. CDR3 nucleotides: TGTGCCTGGAGTACAGGGCAAGGAAACACCATATATTTT. Amino acid sequence: CAWSTGQGNTIYF.

Only a few counts were recorded for this clone. The rearrangement uses TRBV9 and TRBJ1-1, with 10 bases fitting TRBD1. Looked up from germline, CDR1 is SGDLS and CDR2 is YYNGEE. V gave up 0 bases and J gave up 3 bases; unmatched junction bases: 2. The CDR3 is 15 residues long. This CDR3 reads CASSVGQGAYTEAFF. The DNA of the CDR3 is TGTGCCAGCAGCGTAGGACAGGGGGCATACACTGAAGCTTTCTTT.

The gene calls are TRBV29-1 and TRBJ1-2, with 10 positions matching TRBD1. This CDR3 comprises 13 residues. Trimming at V came to 1 base and at J to 8 bases, leaving 4 bases not matched to a gene. The V gene's germline CDR1 is SQVTM and CDR2 ANQGSEA. The CDR3 is CSVEGQGAGGYTF. The CDR3 DNA sequence: TGCAGCGTTGAAGGACAGGGGGCGGGAGGCTACACCTTC.

V gene TRBV6-5 combines with J gene TRBJ2-7; TRBD1 matches 11 bases. Germline CDR1 is MNHEY and CDR2 is SVGAGI. The V segment lost 6 bases and the J segment 4 bases; nucleotides outside the gene matches: 5. The CDR3 is made up of 14 amino acids. Here the CDR3 reads CASSLRDRGYEQYF. The DNA of the CDR3 is TGTGCCAGCAGCCTCCGGGACAGGGGGTACGAGCAGTACTTC.

This clone was observed a single time. The chain combines TRBV2 with TRBJ2-1, with TRBD2 matching over 12 bases. J lost 5 bases, V lost 3 bases, and 8 bases had no gene match. The CDR3 totals 17 residues. Looked up from germline, CDR1 is SNHLY and CDR2 is FYNNEI. The CDR3 bases are TGTGCCAGCAGTGATCTTCTAGCGGGGGGGCCGGACAATGAGCAGTTCTTC. Amino acids: CASSDLLAGGPDNEQFF.

This clone was observed many times. This chain joins TRBV28 and TRBJ1-2; 8 positions match TRBD1. The CDR3 runs to 16 residues. The V gene end was trimmed by 5 bases and the J gene end by 4 bases; junction bases not matched to a gene: 12. CDR1 is MDHEN, CDR2 SYDVKM, per germline. CDR3 bases: TGTGCCAGCAGTAGCCCCGGGACAGGTCGGGGCTATGGCTACACCTTC. This gives the protein CASSSPGTGRGYGYTF.

CDR3 nucleotides: TGTGCCAGCAGCTTTCAGGGGGGGCAGATCTACGAGCAGTACTTC. It codes for CASSFQGGQIYEQYF. J is TRBJ2-7 and V is TRBV5-5; tentatively, D is TRBD1 or TRBD2 (7 bases each). V shed 2 bases and J shed 3 bases, with 15 bases lying between them. There are 15 residues in the CDR3. Germline V gene sequence: CDR1 SGHKS, CDR2 YYEKEE (reference sequence).

The chain recombines TRBV25-1 with TRBJ1-6; 7 bases match TRBD1. CDR1 is MGHDK and CDR2 is SYGVNS in the germline V gene. This CDR3 comprises 17 residues. V trimming: 2 bases; J trimming: 7 bases; junction bases outside the gene matches: 11. The CDR3 protein is CASSEHKVDRVNSPLHF. The CDR3 DNA is TGTGCCAGCAGTGAACATAAAGTTGACAGGGTGAATTCACCCCTCCACTTT.